The sequence of this TCR beta chain was determined in a study of T-cell reconstitution after alpha-beta-depleted transplantation in children. With 1 base removed from V and 9 bases from J, the gap between germline ends came to 10 bases. Germline CDR1 reads LGHDT; CDR2 reads YNNKEL (reference sequence). The CDR3 has 13 amino acids. This clonotype was seen ten or more times. Unique molecular identifiers were incorporated when the TCRbeta library was constructed. One entry per CDR3 protein, called by TCRdb with MiXCR from the PCR reads. The sample has a few hundred thousand distinct CDR3 sequences, over 10% seen once.

This TCR derives from a male patient younger than 18 who had a stem cell transplant for acute myeloid leukemia, so the T cells may come from the graft donor. The source material was PBMCs, mostly from graft donor cells, sampled 360 days after TCRalphabeta/CD19-depleted stem cell transplant. This chain uses TRBV3-1 with TRBJ2-4, with unresolved D. CDR3 region: CASSQGRVPIQYF. The CDR3 DNA reads TGTGCCAGCAGCCAAGGGAGAGTCCCCATTCAGTACTTC.